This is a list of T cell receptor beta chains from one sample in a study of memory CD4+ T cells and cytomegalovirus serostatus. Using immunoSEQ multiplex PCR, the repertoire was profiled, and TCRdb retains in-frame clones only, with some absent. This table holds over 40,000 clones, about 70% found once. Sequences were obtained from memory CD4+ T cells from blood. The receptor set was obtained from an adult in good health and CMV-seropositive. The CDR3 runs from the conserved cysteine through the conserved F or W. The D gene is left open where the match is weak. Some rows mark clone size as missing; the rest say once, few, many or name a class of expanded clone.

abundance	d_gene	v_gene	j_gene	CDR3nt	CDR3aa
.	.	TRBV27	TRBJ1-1	TGTGCCAGCAGCCCCCGGGCCTTTGAAAAGAACACTGAAGCTTTCTTT	CASSPRAFEKNTEAFF
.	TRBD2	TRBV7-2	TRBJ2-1	TGTGCCAGCAGCAGGAGCGGGGTCTCCTACAATGAGCAGTTCTTC	CASSRSGVSYNEQFF
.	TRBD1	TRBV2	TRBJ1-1	TGTGCCAGCAAAAGGGGCCGAGGACAGGGGGGCACTGAAGCTTTCTTT	CASKRGRGQGGTEAFF
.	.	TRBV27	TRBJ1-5	TGTGCCAGCAGTTTATCCGTCGTAACGGCAAATCAGCCCCAGCATTTT	CASSLSVVTANQPQHF
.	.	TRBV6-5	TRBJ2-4	TGTGCCAGCAGTTACTCGAATCGGGGGCGAAACATTCAGTACTTC	CASSYSNRGRNIQYF
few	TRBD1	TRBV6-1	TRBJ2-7	TGTGCCAGCAGTGGACGGACAGGGGCCCACGAGCAGTACTTC	CASSGRTGAHEQYF
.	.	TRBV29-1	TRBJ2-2	TGCAGCGCCTTAGTTAACATTATGACTAGCAGGGGGGCATCGGCCGGGGAGCTGTTTTTT	CSALVNIMTSRGASAGELFF
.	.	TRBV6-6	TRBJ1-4	TGTGCCAGCAGTTATGGAAAGGAAAAACTGTTTTTT	CASSYGKEKLFF
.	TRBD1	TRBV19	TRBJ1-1	TGTGCCAGTAGTGAGGGACAGGGAGGTATGGAGACTGAAGCTTTCTTT	CASSEGQGGMETEAFF
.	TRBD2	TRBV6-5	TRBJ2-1	TGTGCCAGCAGTCTAATAGCGGGGGTGAACAATGAGCAGTTCTTC	CASSLIAGVNNEQFF
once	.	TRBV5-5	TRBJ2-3	TGTGCCAGCAGCTTCGAAGGATATGGGGAAACCGCTAGCACAGATACGCAGTATTTT	CASSFEGYGETASTDTQYF
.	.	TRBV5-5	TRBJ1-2	TGTGCCAGCAGCCAGGACAGAGTCTATGGCTACACCTTC	CASSQDRVYGYTF
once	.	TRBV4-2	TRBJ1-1	TGTGCCAGCAGCCAAGATCCTGTTAGGGGGGCTGAAGCTTTCTTT	CASSQDPVRGAEAFF
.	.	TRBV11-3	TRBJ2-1	TGTGCCAGCAGCGGGGGCCCGGGGGACTACAATGAGCAGTTCTTC	CASSGGPGDYNEQFF
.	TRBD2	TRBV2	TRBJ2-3	TGTGCCAGCAGTGATAGCGGGCTAGCAGATACGCAGTATTTT	CASSDSGLADTQYF
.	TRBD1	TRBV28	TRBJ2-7	TGTGCCAGCAAGGACAGGGTTTTGTACGAGCAGTACTTC	CASKDRVLYEQYF
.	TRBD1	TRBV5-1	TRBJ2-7	TGCGCCAGCAGCTTGGTCGACAGGGGGCGTGATCGCTACGAGCAGTACTTC	CASSLVDRGRDRYEQYF